The clone carrying this T cell receptor beta chain occurred many times. Antigen: not known. The data originate from a study of early T cells in non-severe SARS-CoV-2 infection. General study findings and limits: Reliance on VDJdb matching favored anti-spike CD8 responses; private and CD4 specificities were missed.

TCRdb processed the 5' RACE reads anew with MiXCR; each CDR3 protein has one entry. The data hold 35,000 to 45,000 distinct CDR3 sequences, with approximately 6.3% observed a single time. The source material was whole blood, sampled at baseline. The sequence was collected from an adult who was a healthcare worker with PCR-confirmed SARS-CoV-2 infection or an uninfected control (not recorded which).

CDR3 in amino acids: CASSYSGTDAYNEQFF. The CDR3 DNA follows: TGTGCCAGCAGTTACTCGGGGACAGATGCCTACAATGAGCAGTTCTTC. The V call is TRBV6-5, the J call TRBJ2-1; 7 nucleotides match TRBD1. The germline V gene encodes CDR1 MNHEY and CDR2 SVGAGI. The V segment lost 0 bases and the J segment 2 bases; nucleotides outside the gene matches: 4. CDR3 length: 16 residues.